The T cell receptor (beta chain) described here comes from a study of blood T cell repertoires in COVID-19. The wider study: T cells, B-cell-depleted T cells, or PBMCs supplied cDNA or gDNA.

CDR3 size: 14 residues. Trimming took 6 bases from V and 0 from J, leaving 10 bases between them. Germline V gene sequence: CDR1 MNHEY, CDR2 SVGAGI. Assay used: immunoSEQ multiplex PCR; TCRdb lists only in-frame clones, some missing. The sample lists about 63,000 clones; 79% were seen once. The sequenced sample was peripheral blood. The rearrangement uses TRBV6-5 and TRBJ2-3; no reliable D call. The sequence was collected from a human donor in a cohort sampled during active COVID-19. CDR3 coding DNA: TGTGCCAGCAGGGCCTCATTTAGCACAGATACGCAGTATTTT. Translating gives CASRASFSTDTQYF.